These 27 T cell receptor beta chains were all obtained from the same sample, sequenced in a study of graft-versus-host responses after intestinal transplantation. Assay: immunoSEQ multiplex PCR; the TCRdb copy retains only in-frame clones and omits some. The sample holds around 10,000 clones, under 40% seen once. The material sequenced was alloreactive CD4+ T cells from a mixed lymphocyte reaction culture, taken before transplantation. Indicated subset: CFSE-low proliferating T cells sorted from roughly six-day pre-transplant mixed lymphocyte reaction (GvH or HvG direction). The source of these receptors is a human patient who was an organ donor for intestinal transplantation.

The chain recombines TRBV7-2 with TRBJ2-5, with D perhaps TRBD2 (6 bases). V shed 1 base and J shed 4 bases, with 19 bases lying between them. The CDR3 extends over 17 amino acids. Germline assignment: CDR1 SGHTA and CDR2 FQGNSA. In nucleotides, the CDR3 is TGTGCCAGCAGCTTAGGTATACTTGCCGGGCGGGGAGAGACCCAGTACTTC. As protein: CASSLGILAGRGETQYF.

This clone was seen a few times. The V and J genes are TRBV4-3 and TRBJ1-1, with D perhaps TRBD1 (5 bases). The CDR3 loop spans 15 amino acids. CDR1 is LGHNA and CDR2 is YSLEER in the germline V gene. Trimming pared 0 bases from V and 5 bases from J, leaving 13 bases between. The CDR3 nucleotides read TGCGCCAGCAGCCAAGAACGGGGGAGGGGAACTGAAGCTTTCTTT. It is translated as CASSQERGRGTEAFF.

The table lists this clone with a few counts. The CDR3 coding sequence is TGCGCCAGCAGCCACGAGGTAAACACAGATACGCAGTATTTT. Protein product: CASSHEVNTDTQYF. This chain connects TRBV4-3 to TRBJ2-3; D ambiguous. This CDR3 is 14 amino acids long. Deletions cut 3 bases from V and 2 bases from J, with 9 bases between. The germline CDR1 and CDR2 sequences are LGHNA and YSLEER.

The rearrangement links TRBV6-5 to TRBJ1-2; TRBD1 agrees at 7 bases. The CDR3 runs 14 residues. Germline CDR1 reads MNHEY; CDR2 reads SVGAGI. With V trimmed by 6 bases and J by 2 bases, 6 bases remained unmatched. The CDR3 sequence: CASRNGDRNYGYTF. CDR3 nucleotides: TGTGCCAGCAGAAACGGGGACAGAAACTATGGCTACACCTTC.

This chain links TRBV7-3 with TRBJ2-7, with TRBD1 matching over 10 bases. The CDR3 totals 15 residues. Germline V gene data show CDR1 as SGHTA and CDR2 as FQGTGA. The V segment lost 3 bases and the J segment 5 bases; nucleotides outside the gene matches: 7. The CDR3 sequence is CASSFMGQGSDEQYF. CDR3 in DNA: TGTGCCAGCAGCTTTATGGGACAGGGGTCCGACGAGCAGTACTTC. The variable domain in full, with the rest retrieved from reference TRBV7-3 and TRBJ2-7, is GAGVSQTPSNKVTEKGKYVELRCDPISGHTALYWYRQSLGQGPEFLIYFQGTGAADDSGLPNDRFFAVRPEGSVSTLKIQRTERGDSAVYLCASSFMGQGSDEQYFGPGTRLTVT.

The chain combines TRBV6-5 with TRBJ2-7; the match to TRBD1 covers 7 bases. Germline values: CDR1 MNHEY, CDR2 SVGAGI. This CDR3 is built from 15 residues. V gave up 5 bases and J gave up 2 bases; unmatched junction bases: 9. This chain's CDR3 is CASSPPGQLTYEQYF. The CDR3 coding sequence is TGTGCCAGCAGTCCTCCGGGACAGCTGACCTACGAGCAGTACTTC.

A few counts support this clone. This sequence joins TRBV4-1 and TRBJ2-3; 7 nucleotides line up with TRBD2. The CDR3 length is 16 residues. V was pared by 1 base and J by 4 bases, with 8 bases of the junction left unmatched. CDR1 and CDR2 (germline): MGHRA, YSYEKL. CDR3 protein: CASSQVWTSRPDTQYF. In DNA, the CDR3 is TGCGCCAGCAGCCAAGTTTGGACTAGTCGACCAGATACGCAGTATTTT.

This clone was found a few times. A single base separates this from a much larger clone, so it may be a read error. The chain uses TRBV5-4 and TRBJ2-3; D possibly corresponds to TRBD2 (5 bases). The CDR3 is made up of 13 amino acids. Germline CDR1 SGHNT, CDR2 YYREEE (reference sequence). With 0 bases removed from V and 5 bases from J, the gap between germline ends came to 7 bases. The CDR3 sequence is CASSLESGDTQYF. The CDR3 DNA is TGTGCCAGCAGCTTGGAGAGCGGAGATACGCAGTATTTT.

A few counts support this clone. The chain joins TRBV7-2 to TRBJ1-3; D unresolved. Trimming left V 0 bases short and J 5 bases short, with 8 bases between. The CDR3 runs to 14 residues. Germline loops: CDR1 SGHTA, CDR2 FQGNSA. CDR3 residues: CASSLATARNTIYF. CDR3 nucleotides: TGTGCCAGCAGCTTAGCTACAGCCAGAAACACCATATATTTT.

This clone was counted only a few times. The rearrangement links TRBV6-1 to TRBJ1-1; 7 bases match TRBD1. Looked up from germline, CDR1 is MNHNS and CDR2 is SASEGT. V shed 5 bases, J shed 10 bases, and the junction held 13 bases outside the gene matches. This CDR3 is 14 amino acids long. CDR3 sequence: CASSSPQGLRGAFF. The CDR3 DNA is TGTGCCAGCAGTTCCCCACAGGGGCTGAGGGGAGCTTTCTTT.

The chain combines TRBV11-2 with TRBJ1-1, with 11 bases matching TRBD1. This CDR3 contains 17 residues. The V gene end was trimmed by 3 bases and the J gene end by 0 bases; junction bases not matched to a gene: 6. The germline V gene has CDR1 SGHAT and CDR2 FQNNGV. CDR3 sequence reads: CASSFPDRGPVNTEAFF. CDR3 nucleotide sequence: TGTGCCAGCAGCTTCCCGGACAGGGGGCCTGTGAACACTGAAGCTTTCTTT.

The chain uses TRBV5-6 and TRBJ2-4; D might be TRBD1 (6 bases). The V end was cut by 3 bases, the J end by 6 bases, with 13 bases between. Germline lookup yields CDR1 SGHDT and CDR2 YYEEEE. The CDR3 totals 14 residues. CDR3 sequence reads: CASSSWDTLNIQYF. CDR3 nucleotides: TGTGCCAGCAGCTCGTGGGACACCTTAAACATTCAGTACTTC. Full variable domain (outside the CDR3, taken from reference TRBV5-6 and TRBJ2-4): DAGVTQSPTHLIKTRGQQVTLRCSPKSGHDTVSWYQQALGQGPQFIFQYYEEEERQRGNFPDRFSGHQFPNYSSELNVNALLLGDSALYLCASSSWDTLNIQYFGAGTRLSVL.

This chain joins TRBV7-2 and TRBJ2-6; 7 positions agree with TRBD1. Germline assignment: CDR1 SGHTA and CDR2 FQGNSA. After removal of 3 bases from V and 5 bases from J, the junction contained 1 base not matched to a gene. The CDR3 has 14 amino acids. CDR3 coding DNA: TGTGCCAGCAGCTTGGGACAGAGGGCCAACGTCCTGACTTTC. It codes for CASSLGQRANVLTF.

This clone was picked up a small number of times. This rearrangement joins TRBV18 to TRBJ2-1; 11 nucleotides align to TRBD2. This CDR3 is built from 13 residues. The V gene's germline CDR1 is KGHSH and CDR2 LQKENI. The junction had 5 bases not matched to a gene; V was cut back by 2 bases and J by 14 bases. CDR3 sequence reads: CASSPVAGGPEFF. The CDR3 DNA reads TGTGCCAGCTCACCAGTAGCGGGGGGGCCGGAGTTCTTC. Supplemented by reference TRBV18 and TRBJ2-1, the full variable domain reads NAGVMQNPRHLVRRRGQEARLRCSPMKGHSHVYWYRQLPEEGLKFMVYLQKENIIDESGMPKERFSAEFPKEGPSILRIQQVVRGDSAAYFCASSPVAGGPEFFGPGTRLTVL.

This clone was seen once. The CDR3 loop reads CASSLSAGMSYEQYF. Written as DNA, the CDR3 is TGTGCCAGCAGCTTATCAGCGGGGATGTCCTACGAGCAGTACTTC. This sequence joins TRBV7-2 and TRBJ2-7; 7 bases align to TRBD2. The CDR3 extends over 15 amino acids. V lost 2 bases to trimming and J lost 1 base; unmatched junction nucleotides: 5. The germline V gene has CDR1 SGHTA and CDR2 FQGNSA.

The chain combines TRBV29-1 with TRBJ2-2, with D tentatively TRBD2 (7 bases). The V and J ends lost 1 base and 6 bases respectively, with 18 bases between them. The CDR3 contains 16 residues. CDR1 is SQVTM and CDR2 is ANQGSEA in the germline V gene. CDR3 protein: CSVEGPGGQLAGELFF. The CDR3 DNA sequence: TGCAGCGTTGAAGGACCCGGGGGGCAGCTCGCCGGGGAGCTGTTTTTT.

The genes are TRBV7-3 and TRBJ2-1; 7 bases map to TRBD2. Losses at the gene ends were 5 bases for V and 3 bases for J; bases not matched to a gene: 7. The CDR3 runs 15 residues. CDR1 and CDR2 from the germline V gene are SGHTA and FQGTGA. The CDR3 nucleotides are TGTGCCAGCAGCCCGGCTAGCGGTATCTACAATGAGCAGTTCTTC. Its translation: CASSPASGIYNEQFF.

A word on this clone: This same CDR3 is encoded by further DNA sequences in the sample. The gene calls are TRBV5-1 and TRBJ2-5, with unresolved D. Looked up from germline, CDR1 is SGHRS and CDR2 is YFSETQ. The V end was cut by 4 bases, the J end by 1 base, with 2 bases between. The CDR3 covers 11 residues. The CDR3 loop is CASSLQETQYF. Here the CDR3 DNA reads TGCGCCAGCAGCCTCCAAGAGACCCAGTACTTC.

The V and J genes are TRBV7-3 and TRBJ1-2, with 10 nucleotides matching TRBD1. The CDR3 sequence is 18 residues long. V shed 7 bases and J 4 bases; nucleotides not matched to a gene: 18. Germline V gene sequence: CDR1 SGHTA, CDR2 FQGTGA. CDR3 sequence (DNA): TGTGCCAGCATTCCTACGGGGGGACAGGGGAATTCACTCTATGGCTACACCTTC. This encodes CASIPTGGQGNSLYGYTF.

This chain joins TRBV11-2 and TRBJ1-2; no reliable D call. V lost 2 bases to trimming and J lost 4 bases, with 8 bases between them. The CDR3 is made up of 13 amino acids. Germline CDR1 is SGHAT and CDR2 is FQNNGV. In DNA, the CDR3 is TGTGCCAGCAGCTTAAGCAGCGGCTATGGCTACACCTTC. The encoded protein is CASSLSSGYGYTF.

The CDR3 is CASSLEGYGYTF. For the CDR3, the DNA is TGTGCCAGCAGCTTGGAGGGGTATGGCTACACCTTC. The rearrangement uses TRBV5-4 and TRBJ1-2, with D perhaps TRBD1 (5 bases). Germline V gives CDR1 SGHNT, CDR2 YYREEE (reference sequence). This CDR3 contains 12 residues. Trimming stripped 0 bases from V and 5 bases from J, with 5 bases between.

In its sample, this clone ranks as medium-sized. The V and J genes are TRBV9 and TRBJ2-2, with a weak D call TRBD1 (6 bases). V shed 0 bases and J shed 7 bases, with 13 bases lying between them. Germline V lookup: CDR1 SGDLS, CDR2 YYNGEE. This CDR3 is 15 amino acids long. The CDR3 protein is CASSVATGQDGELFF. The CDR3 DNA is TGTGCCAGCAGCGTAGCTACAGGGCAAGACGGGGAGCTGTTTTTT.

The J gene is TRBJ1-5, the V gene TRBV19; possibly TRBD1 for D (5 bases). Trimming pared 5 bases from V and 3 bases from J, leaving 11 bases between. Germline V gene sequence: CDR1 LNHDA, CDR2 SQIVND (reference sequence). The CDR3 is made up of 14 amino acids. The CDR3 nucleotides are TGTGCCAGTAGTCAGGGTGGCTACAATCAGCCCCAGCATTTT. Protein: CASSQGGYNQPQHF.

This clone is judged medium-sized. The chain combines TRBV18 with TRBJ2-1, with D perhaps TRBD2 (6 bases). CDR1 is KGHSH, CDR2 LQKENI, per germline. CDR3 size: 13 residues. Trimming shortened V by 3 bases and J by 10 bases, and 13 bases separated the two germline ends. DNA of the CDR3: TGTGCCAGCTCACCGGTACTAGCCGCCGAGCAGTTCTTC. This encodes CASSPVLAAEQFF.

This clone came up a few times. V and J are TRBV29-1 and TRBJ2-5, with 8 bases identical to TRBD1. With 6 bases clipped from V and 5 bases from J, the junction kept 8 bases outside the gene matches. This CDR3 region has 13 residues. Germline-derived CDR1 and CDR2 are SQVTM and ANQGSEA. CDR3 sequence reads: CSVIRGQAETQYF. CDR3 DNA: TGCAGCGTCATCAGGGGGCAAGCGGAGACCCAGTACTTC. The variable domain in full, completed from reference TRBV29-1 and TRBJ2-5, reads SAVISQKPSRDICQRGTSLTIQCQVDSQVTMMFWYRQQPGQSLTLIATANQGSEATYESGFVIDKFPISRPNLTFSTLTVSNMSPEDSSIYLCSVIRGQAETQYFGPGTRLLVL.

The chain employs TRBV19 and TRBJ1-4, with unresolved D. This CDR3 has 12 residues. The germline V gene has CDR1 LNHDA and CDR2 SQIVND (reference sequence). With 6 bases removed from V and 11 bases from J, the gap between germline ends came to 13 bases. CDR3 coding DNA: TGTGCCAGTAGCACCGAAATGAGGAAACTGTTTTTT. This gives the protein CASSTEMRKLFF.

This clone is medium-sized by share. The chain links TRBV18 to TRBJ2-1, with 13 bases matching TRBD2. This CDR3 is built from 15 residues. Germline V CDR1 and CDR2: KGHSH, LQKENI. The V gene end was trimmed by 1 base and the J gene end by 7 bases; junction bases not matched to a gene: 1. This CDR3 reads CASSPRLAGGNEQFF. In DNA form, the CDR3 reads TGTGCCAGCTCACCACGACTAGCGGGGGGAAATGAGCAGTTCTTC.